This TCR beta chain originates from a study of T cell changes during pregnancy in multiple sclerosis (dated by TCRdb to about 2019). Regarding the complete study: Changes in the T cell repertoire over the course of pregnancy were examined in this study in women with multiple sclerosis.

The CDR3 runs 13 amino acids, cysteine and phenylalanine included. The DNA shown is the 39-base CDR3, in frame from base 1. V has 4 bases trimmed and J has 11 bases trimmed; junction bases matching no gene number 5. Reading the germline V gene (reference sequence) gives CDR1 SEHNR and CDR2 FQNEAQ. The method was the immunoSEQ multiplex PCR assay. What TCRdb holds here is the immuneACCESS table cut down to in-frame rearrangements. Part of the clones is not present; checked against another copy, under half of the missing clones reflect an unresolved V gene, and the others are unexplained. In this sample the table shows tens of thousands of clones, under 95% of which occur a single time. The biggest ten clones account for roughly 5% of the sample. Concerning this clone itself: Its specific antigen is unknown. Base qualities were left out, and no much larger clone turns up one base away.

The chain uses TRBV7-9 and TRBJ2-1; a stretch of 10 junction bases matches TRBD2. The source of this sequence is a female donor with multiple sclerosis, enrolled in a pregnancy study. Sequenced material: CD8+ T cells from peripheral blood mononuclear cells, taken before pregnancy. The CDR3: CASSSGTSEQQFF. The nucleotide sequence reads TGTGCCAGCAGCTCCGGGACTAGCGAGCAGCAGTTCTTC. Beyond the CDR3, the reference TRBV7-9 and TRBJ2-1 genes provide the residues; the full variable domain reads: DTGVSQNPRHKITKRGQNVTFRCDPISEHNRLYWYRQTLGQGPEFLTYFQNEAQLEKSRLLSDRFSAERPKGSFSTLEIQRTEQGDSAMYLCASSSGTSEQQFFGPGTRLTVL.